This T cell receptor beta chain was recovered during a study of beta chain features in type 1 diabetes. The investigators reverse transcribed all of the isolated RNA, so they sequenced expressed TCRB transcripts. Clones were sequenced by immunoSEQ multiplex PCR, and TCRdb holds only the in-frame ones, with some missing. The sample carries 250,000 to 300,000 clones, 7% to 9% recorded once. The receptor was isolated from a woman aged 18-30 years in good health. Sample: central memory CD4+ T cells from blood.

The CDR3 spells CASSLFMGKGETQYF. The CDR3 DNA sequence: TGTGCCAGCAGCTTATTCATGGGAAAGGGGGAGACCCAGTACTTC. The chain joins TRBV7-9 to TRBJ2-5, with D possibly being TRBD1 (5 bases). Germline CDR1 SEHNR, CDR2 FQNEAQ (reference sequence). The CDR3 has 15 residues. V lost 2 bases, J lost 5 bases, and 15 bases lay in between.